This T cell receptor beta chain was profiled in a study of regulatory and conventional T cells in RAG deficiency. V dropped 3 bases and J dropped 0 bases, with 9 bases sitting between them. The CDR3 spans 15 residues. The germline V gene has CDR1 MNHEY and CDR2 SVGAGI. Assay used: immunoSEQ multiplex PCR; TCRdb lists only in-frame clones, some missing. The sample lists about 30,000 clones; 85% to 90% were seen once. The same data also contributed to another study, on regulatory T cells. According to that study: The PCR used 52 TRBV and 13 TRBJ primers.

Specimen: CD8+ T cells sorted from blood. The sequence derives from a human donor in good health. The chain employs TRBV6-5 and TRBJ2-1; no clear D gene. The CDR3 bases are TGTGCCAGCAGTTATCACACTGGCTCCTACAATGAGCAGTTCTTC. As protein: CASSYHTGSYNEQFF.